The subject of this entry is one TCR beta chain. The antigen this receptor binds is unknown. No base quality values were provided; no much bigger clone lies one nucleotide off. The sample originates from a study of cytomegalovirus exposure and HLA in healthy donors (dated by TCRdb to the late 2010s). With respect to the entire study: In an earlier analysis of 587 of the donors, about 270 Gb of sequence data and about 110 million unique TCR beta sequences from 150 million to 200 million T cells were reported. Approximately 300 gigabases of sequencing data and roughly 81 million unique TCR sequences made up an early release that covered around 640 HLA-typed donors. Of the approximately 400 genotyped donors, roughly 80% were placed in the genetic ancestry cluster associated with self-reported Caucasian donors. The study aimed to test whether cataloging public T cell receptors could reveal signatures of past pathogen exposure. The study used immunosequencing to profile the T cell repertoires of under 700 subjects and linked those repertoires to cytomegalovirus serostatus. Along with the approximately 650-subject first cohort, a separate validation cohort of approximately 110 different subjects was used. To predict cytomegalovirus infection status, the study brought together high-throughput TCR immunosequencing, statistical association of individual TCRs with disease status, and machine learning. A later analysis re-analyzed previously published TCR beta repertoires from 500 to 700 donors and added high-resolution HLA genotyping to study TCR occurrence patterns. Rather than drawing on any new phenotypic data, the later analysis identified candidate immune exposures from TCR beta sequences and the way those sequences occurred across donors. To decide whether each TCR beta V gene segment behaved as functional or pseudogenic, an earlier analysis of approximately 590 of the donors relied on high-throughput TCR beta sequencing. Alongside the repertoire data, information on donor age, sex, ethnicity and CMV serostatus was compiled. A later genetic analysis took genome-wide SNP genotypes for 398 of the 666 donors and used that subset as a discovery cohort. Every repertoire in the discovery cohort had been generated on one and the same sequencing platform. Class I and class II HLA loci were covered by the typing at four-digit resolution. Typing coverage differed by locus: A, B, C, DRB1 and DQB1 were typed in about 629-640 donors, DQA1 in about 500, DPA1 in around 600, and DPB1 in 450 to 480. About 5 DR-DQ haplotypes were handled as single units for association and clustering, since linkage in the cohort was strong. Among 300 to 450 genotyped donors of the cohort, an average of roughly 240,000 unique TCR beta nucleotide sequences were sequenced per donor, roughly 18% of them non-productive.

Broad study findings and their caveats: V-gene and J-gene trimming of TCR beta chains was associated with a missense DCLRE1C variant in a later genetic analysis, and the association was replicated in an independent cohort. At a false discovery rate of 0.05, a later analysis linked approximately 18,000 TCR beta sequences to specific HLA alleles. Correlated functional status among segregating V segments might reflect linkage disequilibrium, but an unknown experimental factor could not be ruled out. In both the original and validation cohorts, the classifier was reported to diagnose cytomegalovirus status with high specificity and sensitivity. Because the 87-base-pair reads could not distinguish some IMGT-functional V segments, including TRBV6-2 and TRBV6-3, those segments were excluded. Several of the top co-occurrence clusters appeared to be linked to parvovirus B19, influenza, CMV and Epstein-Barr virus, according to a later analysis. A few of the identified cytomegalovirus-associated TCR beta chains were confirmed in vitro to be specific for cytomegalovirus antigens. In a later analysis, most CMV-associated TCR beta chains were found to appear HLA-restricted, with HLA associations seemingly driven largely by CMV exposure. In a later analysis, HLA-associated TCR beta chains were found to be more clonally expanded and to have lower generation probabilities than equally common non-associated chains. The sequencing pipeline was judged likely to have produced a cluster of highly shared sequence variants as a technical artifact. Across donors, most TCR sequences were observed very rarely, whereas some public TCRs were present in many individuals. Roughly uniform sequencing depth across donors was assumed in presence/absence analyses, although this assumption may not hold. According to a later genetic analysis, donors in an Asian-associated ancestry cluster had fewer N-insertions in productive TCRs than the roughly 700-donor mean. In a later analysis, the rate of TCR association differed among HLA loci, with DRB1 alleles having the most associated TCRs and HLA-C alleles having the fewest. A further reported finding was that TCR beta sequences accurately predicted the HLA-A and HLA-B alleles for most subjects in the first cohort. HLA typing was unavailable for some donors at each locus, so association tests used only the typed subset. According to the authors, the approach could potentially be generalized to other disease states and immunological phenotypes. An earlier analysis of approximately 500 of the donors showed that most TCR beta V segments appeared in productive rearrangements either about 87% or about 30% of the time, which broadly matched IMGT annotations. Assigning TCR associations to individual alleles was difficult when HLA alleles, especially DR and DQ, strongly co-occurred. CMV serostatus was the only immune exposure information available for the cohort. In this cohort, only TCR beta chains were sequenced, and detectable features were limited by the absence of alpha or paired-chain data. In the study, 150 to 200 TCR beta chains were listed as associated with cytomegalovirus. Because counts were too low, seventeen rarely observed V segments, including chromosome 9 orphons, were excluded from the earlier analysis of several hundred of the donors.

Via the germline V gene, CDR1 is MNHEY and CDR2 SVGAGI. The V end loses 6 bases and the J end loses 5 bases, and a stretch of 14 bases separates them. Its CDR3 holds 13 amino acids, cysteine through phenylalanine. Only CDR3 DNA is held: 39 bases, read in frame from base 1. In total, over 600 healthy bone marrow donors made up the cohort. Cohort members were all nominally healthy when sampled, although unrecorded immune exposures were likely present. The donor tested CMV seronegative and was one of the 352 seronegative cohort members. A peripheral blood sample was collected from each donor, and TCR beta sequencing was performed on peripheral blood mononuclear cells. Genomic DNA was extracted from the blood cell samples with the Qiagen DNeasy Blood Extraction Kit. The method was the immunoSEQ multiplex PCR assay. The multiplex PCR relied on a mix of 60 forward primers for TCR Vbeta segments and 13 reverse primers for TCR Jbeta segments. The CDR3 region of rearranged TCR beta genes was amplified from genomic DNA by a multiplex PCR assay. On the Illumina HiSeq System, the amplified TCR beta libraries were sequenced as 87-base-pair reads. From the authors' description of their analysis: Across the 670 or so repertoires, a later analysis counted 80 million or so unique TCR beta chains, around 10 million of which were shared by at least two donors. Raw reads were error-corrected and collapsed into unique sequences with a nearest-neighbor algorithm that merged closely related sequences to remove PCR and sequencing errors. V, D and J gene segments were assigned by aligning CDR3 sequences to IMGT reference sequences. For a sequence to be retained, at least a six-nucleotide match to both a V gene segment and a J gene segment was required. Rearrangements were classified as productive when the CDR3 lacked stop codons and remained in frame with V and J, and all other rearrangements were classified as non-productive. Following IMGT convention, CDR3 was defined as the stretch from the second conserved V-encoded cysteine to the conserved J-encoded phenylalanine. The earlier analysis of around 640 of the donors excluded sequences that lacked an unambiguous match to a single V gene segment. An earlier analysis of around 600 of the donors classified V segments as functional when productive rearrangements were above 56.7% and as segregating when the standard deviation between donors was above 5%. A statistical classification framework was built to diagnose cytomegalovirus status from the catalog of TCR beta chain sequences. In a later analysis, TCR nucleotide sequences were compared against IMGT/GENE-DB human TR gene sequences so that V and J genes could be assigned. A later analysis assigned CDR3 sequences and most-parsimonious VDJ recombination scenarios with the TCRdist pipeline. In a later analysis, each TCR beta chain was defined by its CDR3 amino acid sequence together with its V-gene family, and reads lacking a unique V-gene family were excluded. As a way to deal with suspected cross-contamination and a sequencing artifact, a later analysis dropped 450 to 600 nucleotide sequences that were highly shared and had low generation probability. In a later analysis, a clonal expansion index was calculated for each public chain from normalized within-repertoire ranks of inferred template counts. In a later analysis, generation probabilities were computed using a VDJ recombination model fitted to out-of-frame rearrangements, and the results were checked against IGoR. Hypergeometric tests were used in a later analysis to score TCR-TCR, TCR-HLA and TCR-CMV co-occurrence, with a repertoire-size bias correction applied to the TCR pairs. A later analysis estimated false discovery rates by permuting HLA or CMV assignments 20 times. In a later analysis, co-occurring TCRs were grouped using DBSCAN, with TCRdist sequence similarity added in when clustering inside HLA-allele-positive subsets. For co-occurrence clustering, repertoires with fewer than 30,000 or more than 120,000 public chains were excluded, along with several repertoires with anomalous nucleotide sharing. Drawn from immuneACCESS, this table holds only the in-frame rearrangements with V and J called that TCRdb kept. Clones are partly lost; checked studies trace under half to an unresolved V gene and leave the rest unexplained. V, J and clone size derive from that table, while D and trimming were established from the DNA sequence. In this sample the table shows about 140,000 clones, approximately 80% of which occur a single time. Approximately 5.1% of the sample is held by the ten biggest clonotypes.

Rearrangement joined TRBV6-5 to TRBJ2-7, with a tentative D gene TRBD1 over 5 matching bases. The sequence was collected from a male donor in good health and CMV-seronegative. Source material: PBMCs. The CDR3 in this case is CASRSTGIHEQYF. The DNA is TGTGCCAGCAGGTCCACAGGAATCCACGAGCAGTACTTC.